This passage covers 8 T cell receptor beta chains from one sample sequenced in a study of shared clonotypes between healthy human individuals. Assay: immunoSEQ multiplex PCR; the TCRdb copy retains only in-frame clones and omits some. Of hundreds of thousands of clones listed, approximately 96% were seen once; the top ten hold approximately 0.11%. Naive CD8 cells, CD45RO-negative and positively selected for CCR7, excluded terminally differentiated effector memory CD45RA+ cells. The sequenced material came from naive CD8+ T cells sorted from blood. These receptors all stem from a woman in her thirties in good health.

CDR3 amino acids: CASSFIPNTEAFF. CDR3 bases: TGTGCCAGCAGTTTTATCCCCAACACTGAAGCTTTCTTT. This chain links TRBV28 with TRBJ1-1, with unresolved D. The CDR3 has 13 residues. V was shortened by 3 bases and J by 2 bases, with 7 bases between the two germline ends. CDR1 is MDHEN, CDR2 SYDVKM, per germline.

The chain has TRBV28 and TRBJ2-7; tentative D call: TRBD1 (6 bases). The germline gives CDR1 MDHEN, CDR2 SYDVKM. Trimming left V 7 bases short and J 4 bases short, with 14 bases between. The CDR3 extends over 13 amino acids. The CDR3 nucleotides read TGTGCCAGCACGAAGACAGGACGATACGAGCAGTACTTC. This codes for CASTKTGRYEQYF.

Only one count was recorded for this clone. The V gene is TRBV28, the J gene TRBJ2-7; D is tentatively TRBD1 or TRBD2 (5 bases each). Germline V gene lookup returns CDR1 MDHEN and CDR2 SYDVKM. The CDR3 runs 15 residues. Trimming shortened V by 5 bases and J by 4 bases, and 18 bases separated the two germline ends. For the CDR3, the DNA is TGTGCCAGCAGTCCCGGGACCACACCGTATTACGAGCAGTACTTC. It is translated as CASSPGTTPYYEQYF.

The V and J genes are TRBV4-1 and TRBJ2-1, with unresolved D. Per germline, CDR1 MGHRA and CDR2 YSYEKL. V lost 4 bases, J lost 5 bases, and 9 bases lay in between. The CDR3 consists of 13 residues. The CDR3, as DNA: TGCGCCAGCAGCCGGTGGACCGACAATGAGCAGTTCTTC. Amino acids: CASSRWTDNEQFF.

J is TRBJ2-7 and V is TRBV9, with TRBD2 matching over 8 bases. The CDR3 is 17 residues long. Germline values: CDR1 SGDLS, CDR2 YYNGEE. V lost 4 bases to trimming and J lost 2 bases; unmatched junction nucleotides: 14. In nucleotides, the CDR3 is TGTGCCAGCAGCTCCAGTAAAGTAACTAGCGGTACCTACGAGCAGTACTTC. This gives the protein CASSSSKVTSGTYEQYF.

As to this clone: Other DNA sequences in this sample translate to the same CDR3. The J gene is TRBJ2-7, the V gene TRBV27, with 7 bases aligning to TRBD2. This CDR3 has 13 residues. CDR1 and CDR2 (germline): MNHEY, SMNVEV (reference sequence). The trim removed 2 bases at V and 2 bases at J, leaving 0 bases unmatched. In DNA, the CDR3 is TGTGCCAGCAGTTTAGGGAGGGCCTACGAGCAGTACTTC. This gives the protein CASSLGRAYEQYF.

This chain joins TRBV5-4 and TRBJ2-1; 7 bases align to TRBD2. This CDR3 region has 15 residues. The V and J ends lost 3 bases and 0 bases, in that order; junction bases with no gene match: 3. Germline-derived CDR1 and CDR2 are SGHNT and YYREEE (reference sequence). The CDR3 protein is CASSSGGSSYNEQFF. In DNA form, the CDR3 reads TGTGCCAGCAGCTCCGGGGGGAGCTCCTACAATGAGCAGTTCTTC.

This chain joins TRBV4-1 and TRBJ1-1; a weak D match, TRBD1 (6 bases). CDR1 is MGHRA, CDR2 YSYEKL, per germline. The CDR3 contains 14 residues. V shed 4 bases and J shed 5 bases, with 14 bases lying between them. The CDR3 region has the DNA TGCGCCAGCAGCCTCGGCAGGGGATTTACTGAAGCTTTCTTT. Translated, it gives CASSLGRGFTEAFF.